The 18 T cell receptor beta chains in this list originate from one sample, sequenced in a study of T cells in women clearing cervical HPV infection. TCRdb's copy holds only in-frame clones and misses some; the assay was immunoSEQ multiplex PCR. This table lists about 41,000 clones. The material sequenced was blood buffy coat. The origin of the receptors is a woman between 18 and 70 years old with a cervical HPV16 infection that either progressed to CIN3+ or cleared (not recorded which).

Concerning this clone: Read data end 3 residues before the CDR3 end; the end is taken from the germline J gene. The J gene is TRBJ1-1, the V gene TRBV5-1, with a tentative D call TRBD1 (5 bases). The CDR3 contains 16 residues. The germline V and J ends were trimmed by 0 bases and 7 bases, with 19 bases remaining between them. Germline lookup yields CDR1 SGHRS and CDR2 YFSETQ. Partial CDR3 DNA: TGCGCCAGCAGCTTGGCCATAGGCAGGGCGCAAGGTGAA. Amino acid sequence: CASSLAIGRAQGE. The entire CDR3 protein is CASSLAIGRAQGEAFF.

In regard to this clone: Sequencing ends 3 residues short of the CDR3 end; the germline J gene provides the rest. The chain is built from TRBV20-1 and TRBJ1-1; D gene unclear. V shed 5 bases and J shed 1 base, with 8 bases lying between them. The CDR3 covers 12 residues. Germline CDR1 DFQATT, CDR2 SNEGSKA (reference sequence). CDR3: CSALPGNTEAFF. The sequenced CDR3 bases are TGCAGTGCTCTTCCCGGGAACACTGAA.

Comments on this clone: With the read ending 3 residues before the CDR3 end, the germline J gene is used to fill in that end. The rearrangement links TRBV10-2 to TRBJ1-2, with 9 bases aligning to TRBD1. This CDR3 comprises 15 residues. V trimming: 3 bases; J trimming: 3 bases; junction bases outside the gene matches: 5. CDR1 and CDR2 (germline): WSHSY, SAAADI. This chain's CDR3 is CASSEMGTGHYGYTF. The part of the CDR3 DNA that was read is TGCGCCAGCAGTGAAATGGGGACAGGGCACTATGGC.

A note on this clone: The read comes to an end 3 residues before the CDR3 does, leaving the germline J gene to fill in the end. The V call is TRBV19, the J call TRBJ1-4; D is possibly TRBD1 (6 bases). The CDR3 has 14 amino acids. Trimming removed 4 bases at V and 7 bases at J, with 13 bases between. In germline, CDR1 is LNHDA, CDR2 SQIVND (reference sequence). CDR3 sequence: CASSTSGVREKLFF. CDR3 DNA, as far as it was read: TGTGCCAGTAGTACCTCAGGGGTTCGTGAAAAA.

Comments on this clone: The CDR3 is cut off 3 residues early in the read; its end comes from the germline J gene. The V call is TRBV28, the J call TRBJ2-7; D might be TRBD1 (6 bases). CDR1 and CDR2 from the germline V gene are MDHEN and SYDVKM. CDR3 length: 13 residues. V was clipped by 3 bases and J by 6 bases, with 12 bases between them. CDR3 bases read: TGTGCCAGCAGTTTCACAGGGCCTACCGAG. Translated: CASSFTGPTE. The CDR3 as a whole reads CASSFTGPTEQYF.

Points on this clone: The read falls 3 residues short of the CDR3 end, and the missing part is taken from the germline J gene. The rearrangement links TRBV2 to TRBJ2-1; D might be TRBD1 (5 bases). Germline values: CDR1 SNHLY, CDR2 FYNNEI. Between the trimmed V and J ends, which lost 5 bases and 4 bases, there was a span of 12 bases. The CDR3 length is 14 residues. The CDR3 sequence: CASSPDRNYNEQFF. The part of the CDR3 DNA that was read is TGTGCCAGCAGTCCCGACAGAAATTACAATGAG.

For this clone: The CDR3 end falls 3 residues outside the read, so it is completed with the germline J gene. The chain has TRBV19 and TRBJ2-1, with D possibly matching TRBD1 (6 bases). CDR1 and CDR2 (germline): LNHDA, SQIVND (reference sequence). The germline V and J ends were trimmed by 2 bases and 1 base, with 12 bases remaining between them. CDR3 length equals 16 residues. Incomplete CDR3 DNA: TGTGCCAGTAGTATACGGGACAAAACATCCTACAATGAG. This gives the protein CASSIRDKTSYNE. In full, the CDR3 reads CASSIRDKTSYNEQFF.

Worth noting for this clone: Read data end 3 residues before the CDR3 end; the end is taken from the germline J gene. This chain joins TRBV6-4 and TRBJ2-3, with 9 positions matching TRBD2. The CDR3 runs to 16 residues. CDR1 and CDR2 (germline): MRHNA, SNTAGT. The V segment lost 2 bases and the J segment 2 bases; nucleotides outside the gene matches: 5. The CDR3 sequence: CASSDLAGFITDTQYF. Incomplete CDR3 DNA: TGTGCCAGCAGTGACCTAGCGGGGTTTATCACAGATACG.

Remarks on this clone: The read falls 3 residues short of the CDR3 end, and the missing part is taken from the germline J gene. The rearrangement joins TRBV7-2 to TRBJ2-2, with 9 bases aligning to TRBD1. V lost 6 bases, J lost 4 bases, and 3 bases stayed unmatched. The CDR3 has 14 residues. The germline gives CDR1 SGHTA, CDR2 FQGNSA. The sequenced CDR3 bases are TGTGCCAGCAGTTTGACAGGGGGCACCGGGGAG. It specifies CASSLTGGTGE. The whole CDR3 protein reads CASSLTGGTGELFF.

To note about this clone: With the read ending 3 residues before the CDR3 end, the germline J gene is used to fill in that end. The chain recombines TRBV20-1 with TRBJ1-2; TRBD1 is a possible D gene (5 bases). CDR3 length equals 15 residues. Trimming took 6 bases from V and 4 from J, leaving 21 bases between them. CDR1 and CDR2 from the germline V gene are DFQATT and SNEGSKA (reference sequence). The CDR3 spells CSATLRQGGSYGYTF. CDR3 bases read: TGCAGTGCCACCCTCAGGCAGGGAGGATCCTATGGC.

Here the CDR3 reads CASSPPATGVQPQHF. The CDR3 DNA, read in part, is TGTGCCAGCTCACCACCAGCGACAGGGGTCCAGCCC. The V gene is TRBV18, the J gene TRBJ1-5; 8 positions agree with TRBD1. The DNA ends 3 residues before the CDR3 does, and the rest of the CDR3 is filled in from the germline J gene. V was pared by 0 bases and J by 7 bases, with 5 bases of the junction left unmatched. There are 15 residues in the CDR3. From germline, CDR1 is KGHSH and CDR2 LQKENI. Drawing the rest from reference TRBV18 and TRBJ1-5, the complete variable domain is NAGVMQNPRHLVRRRGQEARLRCSPMKGHSHVYWYRQLPEEGLKFMVYLQKENIIDESGMPKERFSAEFPKEGPSILRIQQVVRGDSAAYFCASSPPATGVQPQHFGDGTRLSIL.

With respect to this clone: The read gets to within 3 residues of the CDR3 end, and the germline J gene fills in the rest. V and J are TRBV7-9 and TRBJ1-2; D remains ambiguous. The CDR3 loop spans 12 amino acids. Per germline, CDR1 SEHNR and CDR2 FQNEAQ (reference sequence). Trimming shortened V by 8 bases and J by 5 bases, and 12 bases separated the two germline ends. CDR3 sequence reads: CASEAVDYGYTF. The CDR3 bases that were read are TGTGCCAGCGAGGCGGTGGATTATGGC.

Worth noting for this clone: The CDR3 end is not reached by the read, which stops 3 residues before it; the germline J gene fills it in. The chain links TRBV5-8 to TRBJ2-1; D remains unclear. V was shortened by 0 bases and J by 8 bases, with 6 bases between the two germline ends. Germline CDR1 and CDR2: SGHTS and YDEGEE. The CDR3 loop spans 12 amino acids. Here the CDR3 reads CASSLGGDEQFF. CDR3 DNA, as far as it was read: TGTGCCAGCAGCTTGGGCGGAGATGAG.

Concerning this clone: The CDR3 end lies 3 residues beyond the end of the read and is filled in from the germline J gene. This chain uses TRBV12-3 or TRBV12-4 with TRBJ2-3, with D unclear. V was cut by 3 bases and J by 2 bases, with 3 bases left in between. The CDR3 covers 12 residues. The DNA read from the CDR3 is TGTGCCAGCAGTTTCCTCACAGATACG. This translates into CASSFLTDT. The whole CDR3 protein reads CASSFLTDTQYF.

In regard to this clone: The read terminates 3 residues ahead of where the CDR3 ends, so the germline J gene completes it. This sequence joins TRBV9 and TRBJ1-1; the D gene is possibly TRBD1 (5 bases). The CDR3 covers 13 residues. Germline values: CDR1 SGDLS, CDR2 YYNGEE. Partial CDR3 DNA: TGTGCCAGCAGCGTCGACAGTCTGACCGAA. Amino acids: CASSVDSLTE. In full, the CDR3 reads CASSVDSLTEAFF.

Notes on this clone: The read gets to within 3 residues of the CDR3 end, and the germline J gene fills in the rest. The rearrangement uses TRBV19 and TRBJ2-2, with TRBD2 identical over 10 bases. V shed 3 bases, J shed 3 bases, and the junction held 1 base outside the gene matches. The germline V gene has CDR1 LNHDA and CDR2 SQIVND (reference sequence). The length of the CDR3 is 15 residues. The sequenced part of the CDR3 DNA is TGTGCCAGTAGTATGACTAGCGGGTACACCGGGGAG. It yields the protein CASSMTSGYTGE. From start to end, the CDR3 is CASSMTSGYTGELFF.

To note about this clone: Read coverage stops 3 residues before the CDR3 terminus; the germline J gene supplies the remainder. The chain combines TRBV5-5 with TRBJ2-1; tentative D call: TRBD2 (5 bases). The CDR3 extends over 12 amino acids. V lost 1 base and J 6 bases, leaving 5 bases between the germline ends. Germline V lookup: CDR1 SGHKS, CDR2 YYEKEE (reference sequence). Partial CDR3 DNA: TGTGCCAGCAGCTTGACTAGCAATGAG. Protein: CASSLTSNE. The whole CDR3 reads CASSLTSNEQFF.

Concerning this clone itself: Relative to the germline gene, one junction end is altered; a read error may explain this. Coverage ceases 3 residues before the CDR3 finishes, and the germline J gene fills in the end. The chain carries TRBV7-7 and TRBJ2-3; TRBD2 matches at 13 bases. The CDR3 consists of 16 residues. Per germline, CDR1 SSHAT and CDR2 FNYEAQ (reference sequence). The CDR3 region is CASSQGLAGRTDTQYF. CDR3 DNA (partial): TGTGCTAGCAGCCAGGGACTAGCGGGGAGAACAGATACG.